This TCR beta chain was found in a study of blood T cell repertoires in COVID-19. About the research overall: From the United States, Italy and Spain came samples of acute and convalescent COVID-19. The analysed material was cDNA or gDNA that came from T cells, B-cell-depleted T cells, or PBMCs.

The CDR3 totals 16 residues. CDR1 and CDR2 (germline): MGHRA, YSYEKL. J was trimmed by 8 bases and V by 0 bases; bases with no gene match: 8. Original methodology: Reference gene primers were amplified, and this amplification served to estimate nucleated cell counts. Clones were read by immunoSEQ multiplex PCR, and TCRdb kept only the in-frame ones, dropping some. The DNA gave D and trimming, while V, J and clone size come from that table. The data show about 14,000 clones, 86% seen once. The chain uses TRBV4-1 and TRBJ1-5; 9 bases are a match to TRBD1. Sequences were obtained from peripheral blood. This clonotype was obtained from a man aged 55 to 70 with acute or convalescent COVID-19. CDR3 loop: CASSQDLQGAVKPQHF. In nucleotides, the CDR3 is TGCGCCAGCAGCCAAGATCTACAGGGGGCGGTTAAGCCCCAGCATTTT.